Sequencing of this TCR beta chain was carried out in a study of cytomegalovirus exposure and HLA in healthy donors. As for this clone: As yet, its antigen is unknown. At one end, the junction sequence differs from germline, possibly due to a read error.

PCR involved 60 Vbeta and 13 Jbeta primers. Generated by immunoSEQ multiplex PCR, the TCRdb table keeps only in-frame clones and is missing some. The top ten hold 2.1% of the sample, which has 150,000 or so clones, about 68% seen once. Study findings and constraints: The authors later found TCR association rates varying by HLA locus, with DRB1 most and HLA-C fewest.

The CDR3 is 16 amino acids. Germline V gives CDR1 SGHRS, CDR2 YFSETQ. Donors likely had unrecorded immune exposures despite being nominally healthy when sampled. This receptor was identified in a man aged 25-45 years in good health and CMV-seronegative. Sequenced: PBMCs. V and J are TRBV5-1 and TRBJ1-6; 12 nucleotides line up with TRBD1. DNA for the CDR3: TGCGCCAGCAGTTCCGGGACAGGGGGCATGATTTCACCCCTCAACTTT. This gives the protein CASSSGTGGMISPLNF.